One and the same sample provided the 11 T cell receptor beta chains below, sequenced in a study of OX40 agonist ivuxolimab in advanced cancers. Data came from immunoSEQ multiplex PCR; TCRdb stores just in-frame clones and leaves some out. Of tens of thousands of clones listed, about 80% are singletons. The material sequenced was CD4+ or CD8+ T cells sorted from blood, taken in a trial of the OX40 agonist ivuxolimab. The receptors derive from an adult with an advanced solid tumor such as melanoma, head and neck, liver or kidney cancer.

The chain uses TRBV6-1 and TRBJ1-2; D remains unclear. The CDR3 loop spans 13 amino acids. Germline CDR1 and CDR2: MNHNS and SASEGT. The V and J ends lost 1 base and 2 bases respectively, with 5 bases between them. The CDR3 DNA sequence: TGTGCCAGCAGTGAAGGCTGGAACTATGGCTACACCTTC. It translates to CASSEGWNYGYTF.

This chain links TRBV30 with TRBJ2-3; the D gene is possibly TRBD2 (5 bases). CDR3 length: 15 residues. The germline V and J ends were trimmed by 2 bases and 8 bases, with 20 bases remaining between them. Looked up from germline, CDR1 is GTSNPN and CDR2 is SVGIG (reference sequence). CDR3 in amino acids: CAWSPQRPSRGTQYF. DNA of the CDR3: TGTGCCTGGAGTCCCCAGCGGCCATCCCGAGGTACGCAGTATTTT.

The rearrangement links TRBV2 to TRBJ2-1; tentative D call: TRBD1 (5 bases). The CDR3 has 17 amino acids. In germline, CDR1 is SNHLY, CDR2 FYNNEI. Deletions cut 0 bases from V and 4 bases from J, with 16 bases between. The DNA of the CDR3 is TGTGCCAGCAGTGAAGCGTATTCAAGGGGCCCGTACAATGAGCAGTTCTTC. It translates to CASSEAYSRGPYNEQFF.

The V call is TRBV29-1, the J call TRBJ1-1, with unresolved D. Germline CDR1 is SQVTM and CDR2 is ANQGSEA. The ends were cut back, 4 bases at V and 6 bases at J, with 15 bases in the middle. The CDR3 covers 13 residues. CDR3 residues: CSVASGSNSEAFF. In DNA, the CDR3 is TGCAGCGTTGCATCGGGCTCGAATTCTGAAGCTTTCTTT.

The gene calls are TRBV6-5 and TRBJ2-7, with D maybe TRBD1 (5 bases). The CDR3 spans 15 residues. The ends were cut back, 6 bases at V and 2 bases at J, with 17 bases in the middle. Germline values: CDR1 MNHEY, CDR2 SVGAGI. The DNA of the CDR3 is TGTGCCAGCAGCCCAACCCTAGACAGACCCTACGAGCAGTACTTC. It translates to CASSPTLDRPYEQYF.

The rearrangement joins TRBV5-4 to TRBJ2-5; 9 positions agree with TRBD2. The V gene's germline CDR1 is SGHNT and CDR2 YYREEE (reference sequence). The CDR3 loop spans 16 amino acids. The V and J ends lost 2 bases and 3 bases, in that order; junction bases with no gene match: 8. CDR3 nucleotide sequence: TGTGCCAGCAGCTTATGGGCGGGGGGGCCGAAAGAGACCCAGTACTTC. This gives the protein CASSLWAGGPKETQYF.

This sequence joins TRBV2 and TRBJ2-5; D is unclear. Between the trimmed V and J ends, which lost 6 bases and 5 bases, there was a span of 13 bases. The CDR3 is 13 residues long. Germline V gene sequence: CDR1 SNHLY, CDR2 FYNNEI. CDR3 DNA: TGTGCCAGCAGCCTCGAGAAAGCGGAGACCCAGTACTTC. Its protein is CASSLEKAETQYF.

The CDR3 here is CASSEFRGPFYEQYF. As DNA, the CDR3 is TGTGCCAGCTCAGAGTTCAGGGGGCCGTTCTACGAGCAGTACTTC. The chain combines TRBV18 with TRBJ2-7; TRBD1 matches at 8 bases. CDR3 size: 15 residues. Trimming at V came to 5 bases and at J to 3 bases, leaving 9 bases not matched to a gene. CDR1 and CDR2 from the germline V gene are KGHSH and LQKENI.

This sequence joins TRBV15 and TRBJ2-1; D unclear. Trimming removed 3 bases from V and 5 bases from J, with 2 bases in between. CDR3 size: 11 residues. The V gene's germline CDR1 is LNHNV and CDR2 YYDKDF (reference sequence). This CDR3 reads CATSSDNEQFF. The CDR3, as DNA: TGTGCCACCAGCAGTGACAATGAGCAGTTCTTC.

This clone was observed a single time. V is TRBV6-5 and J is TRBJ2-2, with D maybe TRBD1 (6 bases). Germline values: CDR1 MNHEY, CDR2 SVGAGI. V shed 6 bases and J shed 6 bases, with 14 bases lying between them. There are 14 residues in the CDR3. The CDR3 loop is CASRTLRGAGELFF. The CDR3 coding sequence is TGTGCCAGCAGGACGCTCAGGGGTGCCGGGGAGCTGTTTTTT.

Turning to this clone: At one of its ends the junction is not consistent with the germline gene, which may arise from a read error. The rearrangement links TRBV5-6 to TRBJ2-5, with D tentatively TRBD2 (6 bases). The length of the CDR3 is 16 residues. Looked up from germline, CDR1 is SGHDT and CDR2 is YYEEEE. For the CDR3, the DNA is TGTGCCAGCAGCTTGACCCAGCGGGCCTTCCAAGAGGCCCAGTACTTC. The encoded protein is CASSLTQRAFQEAQYF. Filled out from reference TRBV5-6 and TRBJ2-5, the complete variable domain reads DAGVTQSPTHLIKTRGQQVTLRCSPKSGHDTVSWYQQALGQGPQFIFQYYEEEERQRGNFPDRFSGHQFPNYSSELNVNALLLGDSALYLCASSLTQRAFQEAQYFGPGTRLLVL.